This note documents a single T cell receptor (beta chain) sequence. Assay used: immunoSEQ multiplex PCR; TCRdb lists only in-frame clones, some missing. Altogether about 240,000 clones are present, 82% being singletons, with the ten largest covering 8.2%. Germline-derived CDR1 and CDR2 are MDHEN and SYDVKM. V lost 5 bases to trimming and J lost 7 bases; unmatched junction nucleotides: 9. There are 15 residues in the CDR3. The sample originates from a study of blood T cell repertoires in COVID-19. This clonotype was sampled from a woman at least 80 years old with COVID-19, enrolled during active disease. The source material was peripheral blood. This sequence joins TRBV28 and TRBJ1-4; TRBD1 agrees at 8 bases. The CDR3: CASSGQGTSREKLFF. In nucleotides, the CDR3 is TGTGCCAGCAGTGGACAGGGTACCTCGCGTGAAAAACTGTTTTTT.